The following is a TCR beta chain sequence with its context. This sample was taken from a study of PD-1 blockade in mismatch repair-deficient tumors. This CDR3 comprises 14 residues. The V gene end was trimmed by 4 bases and the J gene end by 5 bases; junction bases not matched to a gene: 6. The V gene's germline CDR1 is SGHRS and CDR2 YFSETQ. A few pembrolizumab responders had their TCRs sequenced. Profiling relied on immunoSEQ multiplex PCR, and the TCRdb table lists in-frame clones only, not all of them. The data show about 84,000 clones, about 85% seen once. Sequences were derived from peripheral blood, sampled 12 weeks after starting pembrolizumab. The clonotype originates from an adult with mismatch repair-deficient cancer. The J gene is TRBJ2-7, the V gene TRBV5-1; 10 bases are shared with TRBD2. The DNA of the CDR3 is TGCGCCAGCAGCCTAGCGGGAGCCGCCAACGAGCAGTACTTC. It translates to CASSLAGAANEQYF.